This TCR beta chain was captured in a study of blood T cell repertoires in COVID-19. Generated by immunoSEQ multiplex PCR, the TCRdb table keeps only in-frame clones and is missing some. The sample consists of roughly 210,000 clones, 84% of them appearing once. Sequencing was performed on peripheral blood. This TCR came from a woman at least 80 years old with COVID-19, enrolled during active disease.

CDR3 bases: TGCGCCAGCAGCTTGGGGGCAGGATCTGGAAACACCATATATTTT. This gives the protein CASSLGAGSGNTIYF. V is TRBV5-1 and J is TRBJ1-3; D gene ambiguous. Between the trimmed V and J ends, which lost 0 bases and 1 base, there was a span of 8 bases. This CDR3 is 15 amino acids long. Germline loops: CDR1 SGHRS, CDR2 YFSETQ.